The 14 T cell receptor beta chains presented below share a single source sample, sequenced in a study of regulatory T cells in long-lasting Graves disease. Time point meaning: newly diagnosed GD, antithyroid drugs for less than 3 months. Following extraction of RNA from PBMCs, that RNA was used to make the TCR library. Researchers made TCR beta libraries by using iRepertoire HTBI primers and running Arm-PCR on CDR3 regions. Via MiXCR, TCRdb re-called the multiplex PCR reads, giving one row per CDR3 protein. The sample shows about 430,000 distinct CDR3 sequences, 15% of them seen only once. These same data were also listed under a study on T cells in Graves' hyperthyroidism and ophthalmopathy.

Specimen: peripheral blood mononuclear cells (PBMCs), collected at new diagnosis, from a patient treated with antithyroid drugs. These receptors were collected from a woman aged 35 to 49 with Graves disease.

The chain recombines TRBV6-2 or TRBV6-3 with TRBJ1-4, with unresolved D. The CDR3 spans 15 residues. Germline lookup yields CDR1 MNHEY and CDR2 SVGEGT. Trimming removed 5 bases from V and 5 bases from J, with 15 bases in between. The DNA for the CDR3 is TGTGCCAGCAGTGAGAGCATAGTGGAAAATGAAAAACTGTTTTTT. Protein product: CASSESIVENEKLFF.

This clonotype has a count of ten or more. The chain joins TRBV6-5 to TRBJ2-5, with a tentative D call TRBD2 (5 bases). Per the germline V gene, CDR1 is MNHEY and CDR2 is SVGAGI. The V end was cut by 3 bases, the J end by 5 bases, with 16 bases between. The CDR3 runs to 15 residues. The CDR3 DNA is TGTGCCAGCAGTTATGTGTCTAGCCACGGGGAGACCCAGTACTTC. Protein product: CASSYVSSHGETQYF.

There are many counts of this clonotype. This sequence joins TRBV11-3 and TRBJ2-7; TRBD2 agrees at 9 bases. CDR1 is SGHNT and CDR2 is YENEEA in the germline V gene. V trimming: 8 bases; J trimming: 0 bases; junction bases outside the gene matches: 5. This CDR3 is built from 14 residues. CDR3 region: CASCPSGASYEQYF. The CDR3 DNA sequence: TGTGCCAGCTGTCCTAGCGGGGCCTCCTACGAGCAGTACTTC.

With regard to this clonotype: A far more abundant clone sits one base away, making this likely a read error. J is TRBJ2-5 and V is TRBV11-1; unclear D gene. The end of the DNA fits TRBJ2-1 better, so the J call may be wrong. The CDR3 contains 14 residues. Germline values: CDR1 SGHAT, CDR2 FQDESV (reference sequence). The CDR3 region has the DNA TGTGCCAGCAGCCCCCCTTTAGTAAGCAATGGGCAGTTCTTC. Its protein product is CASSPPLVSNGQFF.

This clonotype was picked up many times. CDR3 residues: CASSRTGTGVETQYF. The DNA for the CDR3 is TGTGCCAGCAGTCGTACCGGGACAGGGGTAGAGACCCAGTACTTC. V usage is TRBV28 and J usage is TRBJ2-5, with 10 positions matching TRBD1. The CDR3 has 15 amino acids. Trimming removed 5 bases from V and 4 bases from J; junction bases left unmatched: 7. Germline V lookup: CDR1 MDHEN, CDR2 SYDVKM.

In DNA, the CDR3 is TGTGCCAGCAGCTTAGGCAGGACCGCTAACTATGGCTACACCTTC. It encodes CASSLGRTANYGYTF. This chain joins TRBV7-9 and TRBJ1-2; D is uncertain. The CDR3 consists of 15 residues. Between the trimmed V and J ends, which lost 1 base and 0 bases, there was a span of 9 bases. CDR1 and CDR2 (germline): SEHNR, FQNEAQ (reference sequence).

This clonotype was seen ten or more times. CDR3 nucleotide sequence: TGTGCCACCAGTGAGGGGCTAGCGGAGACGAACACCGGGGAGCTGTTTTTT. It yields the protein CATSEGLAETNTGELFF. The chain recombines TRBV24-1 with TRBJ2-2, with TRBD2 matching over 7 bases. V lost 4 bases and J lost 0; bases outside the gene matches: 7. This CDR3 is built from 17 residues. CDR1 is KGHDR, CDR2 SFDVKD, per germline.

This clonotype was recorded many times. This chain connects TRBV2 to TRBJ1-2; D gene ambiguous. From germline, CDR1 is SNHLY and CDR2 FYNNEI. This CDR3 is 13 amino acids long. Trimming cost V 8 bases and J 4 bases, with 14 bases left between them. CDR3 nucleotide sequence: TGTGCCAGCGAAACACGGGAATTCTATGGCTACACCTTC. Translating gives CASETREFYGYTF.

This clonotype was observed at least ten times. This chain connects TRBV20-1 to TRBJ2-1, with TRBD2 identical over 13 bases. V gave up 6 bases and J gave up 8 bases; unmatched junction bases: 7. This CDR3 is built from 14 residues. The germline V gene encodes CDR1 DFQATT and CDR2 SNEGSKA (reference sequence). CDR3 DNA: TGCAGTGCACCACCGACTAGCGGGAGGTATGAGCAGTTCTTC. As protein: CSAPPTSGRYEQFF.

This clonotype was counted ten times or more. V usage is TRBV7-9 and J usage is TRBJ2-2; 12 nucleotides agree with TRBD1. With 6 bases clipped from V and 4 bases from J, the junction kept 6 bases outside the gene matches. Looked up from germline, CDR1 is SEHNR and CDR2 is FQNEAQ (reference sequence). The CDR3 runs to 16 residues. For the CDR3, the DNA is TGTGCCAGCAGTTCACCGGGACAGGGGGCCACCGGGGAGCTGTTTTTT. Encoded protein: CASSSPGQGATGELFF.

In regard to this clonotype: Given a much more abundant clone one base away, this may be a read error. The chain has TRBV29-1 and TRBJ2-3; no clear D. Germline CDR1 SQVTM, CDR2 ANQGSEA. CDR3 length: 14 residues. This CDR3 reads CSVNVERRTDKQYF. CDR3 sequence (DNA): TGCAGCGTTAACGTGGAGCGACGCACAGATAAGCAGTATTTT.

The chain joins TRBV5-1 to TRBJ1-4, with D possibly matching TRBD1 (5 bases). The CDR3 consists of 13 residues. Germline-derived CDR1 and CDR2 are SGHRS and YFSETQ. Trimming stripped 4 bases from V and 7 bases from J, with 11 bases between. The DNA for the CDR3 is TGCGCCAGCAGCCCGGGGCGGGGTGAAAAACTGTTTTTT. This sequence encodes CASSPGRGEKLFF.

This clonotype was detected ten times or more. The chain recombines TRBV24-1 with TRBJ2-6; D is undetermined. Germline V gene data show CDR1 as KGHDR and CDR2 as SFDVKD. With 4 bases removed from V and 0 bases from J, the gap between germline ends came to 3 bases. This CDR3 is built from 14 residues. CDR3 sequence (DNA): TGTGCCACCAGTGACCCCTCTGGGGCCAACGTCCTGACTTTC. Its translation: CATSDPSGANVLTF.

This clonotype was counted between two and nine times. The chain employs TRBV11-3 and TRBJ2-5; 7 positions agree with TRBD2. Trimming took 8 bases from V and 5 from J; bases not matched to a gene: 14. The CDR3 runs to 15 residues. Germline lookup yields CDR1 SGHNT and CDR2 YENEEA. The CDR3 region is CASADWAGARETQYF. The CDR3 DNA reads TGTGCCAGCGCAGATTGGGCGGGAGCCCGCGAGACCCAGTACTTC.